This TCR beta chain was identified during a study of identical twins. Trimming took 5 bases from V and 5 from J, leaving 18 bases between them. Germline assignment: CDR1 SGHTA and CDR2 FQGTGA. The CDR3 sequence is 15 residues long. A universal primer binding site was introduced by template switching. The final cDNA contained unique molecular identifiers. TCRdb analysed the 5' RACE reads with MiXCR anew, one entry per CDR3 protein. The data contain some 560,000 distinct CDR3 sequences, around 9.6% of them seen just once; the ten biggest clones take up roughly 3%. As to this clonotype: The antigen is unknown.

Broader study findings: Insertion counts were lower in abundant cord blood beta clonotypes, a trend that memory repertoires did not show. Invariant T cells like MAIT and iNKT could partly confound the zero-insertion analyses.

This sample was also put to use in a study of yellow fever vaccine responses in identical twins.

Sequencing used PBMCs. The sequence was obtained from a woman between 18 and 29 years old in good health. The chain combines TRBV7-3 with TRBJ2-5; D may be TRBD2 (7 bases). The CDR3 spells CASSATSWGGETQYF. The CDR3 DNA is TGTGCCAGCAGCGCCACTAGCTGGGGGGGCGAGACCCAGTACTTC.